This T cell receptor (beta chain) derives from a study of cytotoxic CD8 clonotypes in ibrutinib-treated CLL (dated by TCRdb to the early 2020s). Background on the whole study: The cohort was composed of under 12 relapsed/refractory and about 15 treatment-naive patients; IGHV unmutated status was identified in 17 patients. Responses were partial in roughly 24 patients and complete in 2; after median around 68 months follow-up, 14 stayed in remission and about 12 progressed. The response samples were drawn at a median of roughly eleven months into treatment, with a range of about 6 to 36 months. Samples averaged roughly 260,000 productive templates and around 91,000 productive rearrangements. Longitudinal samples were available for about 30% of the 86 trial participants. Cryopreserved peripheral blood mononuclear cells were collected at three points: before therapy, at response, and at either sustained remission or disease progression. Every sample from remission and from progressive disease was obtained while the patients were still on ibrutinib.

Each clonotype received, on average, 10x coverage in deep resolution sequencing performed on a MiSeq, where the target depth lay between 1 in 1 million and 1 in 200,000 T cells. TCR beta libraries were generated with the immunoSEQ hsTCRB Kit. The published analysis was carried out like this. The data were analyzed with ImmunoSEQ Analyzer and ImmunoSEQ Data Assistant, and V, D and J gene assignments followed IMGT definitions. Clonality, which ranges from 0 to 1, was calculated as one minus the normalized Shannon entropy of productive rearrangement frequencies. Public clonotype analysis was restricted to overrepresented clonotypes comprising at least 0.05% of each patient's repertoire. Roughly 13 repertoires from age-matched healthy donors, obtained from immuneACCESS, served as clonality controls. TCRdb provides this immuneACCESS table in a form limited to in-frame rearrangements. Some clones are lacking; in checked studies, under half of them reflect an unresolved V gene, and why the rest are absent is not known. For V, J and clone size, that table is used; D and trimming come from the DNA. This sample lists some 200,000 clones; 55% to 85% were detected once. The ten biggest clones cover around 15% of the sample.

In the germline V gene (reference sequence), CDR1 corresponds to DFQATT and CDR2 to SNEGSKA. Between the V and J ends, shortened by 5 bases and 2 bases respectively, the junction contains 5 bases. The CDR3 goes from the cysteine to the phenylalanine over 11 residues. Only the CDR3 portion is preserved as DNA: 33 bases, with reading frame beginning at the first base. As for this clone: This receptor's antigen is unknown. Base qualities are missing; no much larger clone stands one base away.

Broad study findings and their caveats: Public clonotypes were rare and either shrank or stayed stable during treatment, and the rise in clonality at ibrutinib response reflected expansion of private clonotypes. Sampling times were not matched between sustained-remission and progressing patients, and lymph node repertoires were not studied. Clonality rose at ibrutinib response, remained stable during sustained remission, and dropped back toward baseline at progression. Baseline clonality exceeded that of age-matched healthy donors and correlated strongly with circulating CD8+ T-cell counts.

Taken with the paper, the label for time point translates to: approximately 2 years on ibrutinib. For TCR beta library preparation, approximately 2 micrograms of genomic DNA were extracted from the cryopreserved PBMCs. Longitudinal blood samples from CLL patients on ibrutinib monotherapy underwent high-throughput TCR beta sequencing. Patients were enrolled in a phase 2 open-label single-center ibrutinib monotherapy trial. The sequence is built from TRBV20-1 and TRBJ2-3; no D gene call is confident. The sequence was collected from a human donor with chronic lymphocytic leukemia. The source material was PBMCs, sampled after 24 months of ibrutinib treatment. The DNA sequence is as follows: TGCAGTGCTCTCCCCACAGATACGCAGTATTTT. It translates as CSALPTDTQYF.